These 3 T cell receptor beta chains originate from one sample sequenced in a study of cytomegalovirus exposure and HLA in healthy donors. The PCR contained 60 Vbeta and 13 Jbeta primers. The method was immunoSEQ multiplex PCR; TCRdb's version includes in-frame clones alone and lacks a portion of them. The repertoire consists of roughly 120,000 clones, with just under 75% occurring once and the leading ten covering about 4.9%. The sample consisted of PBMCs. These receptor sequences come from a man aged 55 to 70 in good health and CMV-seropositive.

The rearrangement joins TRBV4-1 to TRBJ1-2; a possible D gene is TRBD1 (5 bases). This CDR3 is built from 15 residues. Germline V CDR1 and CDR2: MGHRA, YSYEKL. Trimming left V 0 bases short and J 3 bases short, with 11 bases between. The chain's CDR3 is CASSQEDKADYGYTF. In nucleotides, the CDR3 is TGCGCCAGCAGCCAAGAGGACAAGGCGGACTATGGCTACACCTTC.

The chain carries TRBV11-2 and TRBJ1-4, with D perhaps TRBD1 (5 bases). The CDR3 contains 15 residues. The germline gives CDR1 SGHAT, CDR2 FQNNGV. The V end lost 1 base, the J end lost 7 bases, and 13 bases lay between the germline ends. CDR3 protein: CASSLVGGVPEKLFF. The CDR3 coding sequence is TGTGCCAGCAGCTTAGTGGGGGGGGTTCCTGAAAAACTGTTTTTT. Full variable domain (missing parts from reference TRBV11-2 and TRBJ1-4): EAGVAQSPRYKIIEKRQSVAFWCNPISGHATLYWYQQILGQGPKLLIQFQNNGVVDDSQLPKDRFSAERLKGVDSTLKIQPAKLEDSAVYLCASSLVGGVPEKLFFGSGTQLSVL.

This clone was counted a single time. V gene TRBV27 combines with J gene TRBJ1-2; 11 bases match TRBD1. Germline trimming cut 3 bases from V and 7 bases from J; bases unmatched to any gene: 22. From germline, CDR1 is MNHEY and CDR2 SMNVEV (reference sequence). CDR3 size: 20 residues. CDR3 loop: CASSFWDRGLETGNLVGYTF. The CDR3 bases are TGTGCCAGCAGTTTTTGGGACAGGGGGTTAGAGACCGGGAACTTGGTTGGCTACACCTTC.